This T cell receptor beta chain originates from a study of human T cells and chemical hapten exposure. The overall study: It was small differences in pooled library volume that mainly caused per-sample TCR yields to vary. Study conclusions and caveats: Those TCRs sitting above 1 in 1000 frequency stayed the same with DPC sensitization.

This clonotype was seen repeatedly, ten times or more. Its specificity is not known. Unfractionated whole blood yielded the extracted total RNA. The CDR3 consists of 15 residues. V shed 0 bases, J shed 7 bases, and the junction held 6 bases outside the gene matches. Germline loops: CDR1 DFQATT, CDR2 SNEGSKA (reference sequence). As the library was built, unique molecular identifiers were attached to individual cDNA molecules. As processed by the authors: More than 95,000 TCRs per sample was the median, with a range of roughly 23,224 to 690,600. TCRdb called the reads again in MiXCR, with one record for every CDR3 protein. TCRdb, not the authors, supplied the V and J calls. The table has fewer than 150,000 distinct CDR3 sequences, over 7% seen once; the top ten hold approximately 1.4%.

Sequenced: whole blood. The source of this sequence is a human donor in good health. Some clones in this sample may be carry-over from other donors' samples. The chain carries TRBV20-1 and TRBJ2-3; 11 positions agree with TRBD2. The CDR3 loop reads CSARDERLAGYTQYF. For the CDR3, the DNA is TGCAGTGCTAGAGATGAGAGACTAGCGGGGTATACGCAGTATTTT.